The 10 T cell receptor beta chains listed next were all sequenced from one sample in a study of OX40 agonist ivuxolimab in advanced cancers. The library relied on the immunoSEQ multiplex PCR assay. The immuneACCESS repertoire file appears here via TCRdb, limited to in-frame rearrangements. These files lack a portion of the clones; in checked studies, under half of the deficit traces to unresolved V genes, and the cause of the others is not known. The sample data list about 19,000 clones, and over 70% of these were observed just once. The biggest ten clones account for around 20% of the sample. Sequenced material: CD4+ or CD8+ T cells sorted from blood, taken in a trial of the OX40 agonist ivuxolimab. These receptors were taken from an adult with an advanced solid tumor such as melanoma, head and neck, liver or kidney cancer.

CDR3 coding DNA: TGTGCCAGTAGTATGTTACCGCAACAGTTGAACACTGAAGCTTTCTTT. Protein: CASSMLPQQLNTEAFF. The chain recombines TRBV19 with TRBJ1-1; no firm D call. There are 16 residues in the CDR3. V dropped 3 bases and J dropped 0 bases, with 14 bases sitting between them. Germline V gene lookup returns CDR1 LNHDA and CDR2 SQIVND (reference sequence).

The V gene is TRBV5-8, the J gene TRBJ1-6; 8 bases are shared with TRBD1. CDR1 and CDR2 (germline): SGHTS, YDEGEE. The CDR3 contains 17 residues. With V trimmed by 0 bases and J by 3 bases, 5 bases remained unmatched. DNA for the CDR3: TGTGCCAGCAGCTTGGCGGCAGGGGGCATCTATAATTCACCCCTCCACTTT. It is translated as CASSLAAGGIYNSPLHF. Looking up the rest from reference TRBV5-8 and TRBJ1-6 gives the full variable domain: EAGVTQSPTHLIKTRGQQATLRCSPISGHTSVYWYQQALGLGLQFLLWYDEGEERNRGNFPPRFSGRQFPNYSSELNVNALELEDSALYLCASSLAAGGIYNSPLHFGNGTRLTVT.

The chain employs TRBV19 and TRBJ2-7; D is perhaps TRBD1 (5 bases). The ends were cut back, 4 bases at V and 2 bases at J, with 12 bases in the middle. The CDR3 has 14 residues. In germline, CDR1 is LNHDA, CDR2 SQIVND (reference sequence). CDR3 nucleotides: TGTGCCAGTAGTACTCAGGGATTCACCTACGAGCAGTACTTC. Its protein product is CASSTQGFTYEQYF.

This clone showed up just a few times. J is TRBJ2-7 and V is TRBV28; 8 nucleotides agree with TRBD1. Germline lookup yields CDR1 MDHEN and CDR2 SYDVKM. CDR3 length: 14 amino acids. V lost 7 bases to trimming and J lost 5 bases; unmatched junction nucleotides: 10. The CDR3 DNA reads TGTGCCAGCACCTCCCGGACAGGGTGGGACGAGCAGTACTTC. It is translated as CASTSRTGWDEQYF.

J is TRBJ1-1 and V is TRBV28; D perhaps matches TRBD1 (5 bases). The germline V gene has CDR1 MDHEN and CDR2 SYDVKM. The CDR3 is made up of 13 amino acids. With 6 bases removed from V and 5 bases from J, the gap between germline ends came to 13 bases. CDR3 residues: CASRDEGLTEAFF. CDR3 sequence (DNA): TGTGCCAGCAGAGATGAGGGGCTTACTGAAGCTTTCTTT. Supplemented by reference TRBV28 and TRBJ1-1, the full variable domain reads DVKVTQSSRYLVKRTGEKVFLECVQDMDHENMFWYRQDPGLGLRLIYFSYDVKMKEKGDIPEGYSVSREKKERFSLILESASTNQTSMYLCASRDEGLTEAFFGQGTRLTVV.

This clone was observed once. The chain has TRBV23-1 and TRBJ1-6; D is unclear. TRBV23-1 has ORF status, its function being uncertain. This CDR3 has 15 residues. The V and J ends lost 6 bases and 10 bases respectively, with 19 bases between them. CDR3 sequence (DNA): TGCGCCAGCAGCCAAGATAGCAGTGTGGGCTCACCCCTCCACTTT. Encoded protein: CASSQDSSVGSPLHF.

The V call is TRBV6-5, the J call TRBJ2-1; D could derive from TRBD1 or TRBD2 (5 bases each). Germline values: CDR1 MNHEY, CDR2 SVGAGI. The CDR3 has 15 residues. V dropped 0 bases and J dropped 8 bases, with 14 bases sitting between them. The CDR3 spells CASSYSNSRGDEQFF. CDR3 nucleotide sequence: TGTGCCAGCAGTTACTCGAACAGTCGGGGCGATGAGCAGTTCTTC.

CDR3 sequence reads: CATKTGTRDALTGNTIYF. The CDR3 region has the DNA TGTGCCACCAAAACCGGGACACGGGATGCTTTAACTGGAAACACCATATATTTT. This rearrangement joins TRBV6-4 to TRBJ1-3; TRBD1 might be the D (6 bases). The V gene's germline CDR1 is MRHNA and CDR2 SNTAGT. V was shortened by 10 bases and J by 2 bases, with 27 bases between the two germline ends. The CDR3 has 18 residues.

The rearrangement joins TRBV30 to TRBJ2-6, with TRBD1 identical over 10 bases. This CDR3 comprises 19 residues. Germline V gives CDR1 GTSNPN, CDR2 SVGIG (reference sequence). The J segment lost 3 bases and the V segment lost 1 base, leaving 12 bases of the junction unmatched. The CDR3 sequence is CAWSAGTGDWMSGANVLTF. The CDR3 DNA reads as TGTGCCTGGAGTGCCGGGACAGGGGATTGGATGAGTGGGGCCAACGTCCTGACTTTC. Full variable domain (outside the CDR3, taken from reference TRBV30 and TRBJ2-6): SQTIHQWPATLVQPVGSPLSLECTVEGTSNPNLYWYRQAAGRGLQLLFYSVGIGQISSEVPQNLSASRPQDRQFILSSKKLLLSDSGFYLCAWSAGTGDWMSGANVLTFGAGSRLTVL.

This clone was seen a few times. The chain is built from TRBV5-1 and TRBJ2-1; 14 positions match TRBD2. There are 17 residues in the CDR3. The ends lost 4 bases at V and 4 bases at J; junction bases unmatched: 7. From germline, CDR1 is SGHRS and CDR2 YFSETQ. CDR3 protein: CASSLGTSGGPYNEQFF. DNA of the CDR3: TGCGCCAGCAGCCTTGGGACTAGCGGGGGCCCTTACAATGAGCAGTTCTTC.